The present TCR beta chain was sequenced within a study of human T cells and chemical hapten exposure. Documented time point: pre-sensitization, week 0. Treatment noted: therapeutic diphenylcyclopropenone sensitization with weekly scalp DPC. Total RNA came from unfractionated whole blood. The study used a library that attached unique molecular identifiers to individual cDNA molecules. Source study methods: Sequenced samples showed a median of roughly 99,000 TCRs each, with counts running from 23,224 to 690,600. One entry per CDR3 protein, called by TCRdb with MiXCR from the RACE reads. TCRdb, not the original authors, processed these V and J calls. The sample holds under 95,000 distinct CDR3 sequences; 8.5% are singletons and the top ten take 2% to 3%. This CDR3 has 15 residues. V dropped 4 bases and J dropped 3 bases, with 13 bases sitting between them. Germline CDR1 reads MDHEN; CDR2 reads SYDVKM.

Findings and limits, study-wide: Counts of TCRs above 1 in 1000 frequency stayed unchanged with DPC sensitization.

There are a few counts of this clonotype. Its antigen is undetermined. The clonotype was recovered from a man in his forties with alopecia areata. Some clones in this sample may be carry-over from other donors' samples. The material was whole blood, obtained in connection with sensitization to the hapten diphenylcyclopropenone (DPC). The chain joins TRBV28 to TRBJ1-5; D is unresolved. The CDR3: CASSSSFRNNQPQHF. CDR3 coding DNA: TGTGCCAGCAGTTCCTCTTTTAGGAACAATCAGCCCCAGCATTTT.